The 26 T cell receptor beta chains listed next were all sequenced from one sample in a study of radiotherapy plus CTLA-4 blockade in lung cancer. Generated by immunoSEQ multiplex PCR, the TCRdb table keeps only in-frame clones and is missing some. The repertoire holds some 92,000 clones, with around 86% as singletons. Source: peripheral blood, taken from a patient treated with radiotherapy plus ipilimumab. The receptors shown here come from a human donor with non-small cell lung cancer who had a partial response to radiotherapy plus ipilimumab.

The chain joins TRBV5-1 to TRBJ2-7; 9 bases fit TRBD2. This CDR3 spans 15 amino acids. With 4 bases clipped from V and 2 bases from J, the junction kept 7 bases outside the gene matches. Germline CDR1 is SGHRS and CDR2 is YFSETQ. CDR3 sequence reads: CASSDPSGDTYEQYF. The DNA of the CDR3 is TGCGCCAGCAGCGACCCTAGCGGGGATACCTACGAGCAGTACTTC.

This chain links TRBV9 with TRBJ2-1, with 7 bases aligning to TRBD2. The ends lost 0 bases at V and 1 base at J; junction bases unmatched: 4. CDR1 and CDR2 (germline): SGDLS, YYNGEE. The CDR3 extends over 16 amino acids. The CDR3 region is CASSVGGRGSYNEQFF. The CDR3 region has the DNA TGTGCCAGCAGCGTAGGCGGGAGAGGGTCCTACAATGAGCAGTTCTTC.

Concerning this clone: This CDR3 is also generated by other DNA sequences in the sample. This chain links TRBV7-6 with TRBJ1-4, with D maybe TRBD1 (6 bases). Germline CDR1 is SGHVS and CDR2 is FNYEAQ. The CDR3 has 14 residues. Deletions cut 4 bases from V and 5 bases from J, with 11 bases between. The CDR3 spells CASSSQGRNEKLFF. The CDR3 nucleotides are TGTGCCAGCAGCTCACAGGGAAGGAATGAAAAACTGTTTTTT. Full variable domain (outside the CDR3, taken from reference TRBV7-6 and TRBJ1-4): GAGVSQSPRYKVTKRGQDVALRCDPISGHVSLYWYRQALGQGPEFLTYFNYEAQQDKSGLPNDRFSAERPEGSISTLTIQRTEQRDSAMYRCASSSQGRNEKLFFGSGTQLSVL.

This chain links TRBV5-1 with TRBJ2-7; weak D call: TRBD1 (6 bases). Trimming shortened V by 0 bases and J by 2 bases, and 12 bases separated the two germline ends. The CDR3 contains 15 residues. Germline values: CDR1 SGHRS, CDR2 YFSETQ. This CDR3 reads CASSLEAGAAYEQYF. The CDR3 DNA reads as TGCGCCAGCAGCTTGGAGGCAGGGGCAGCCTACGAGCAGTACTTC.

This chain links TRBV29-1 with TRBJ2-7; 12 bases line up with TRBD2. Per germline, CDR1 SQVTM and CDR2 ANQGSEA. This CDR3 spans 14 amino acids. V lost 7 bases to trimming and J lost 2 bases; unmatched junction nucleotides: 6. In DNA, the CDR3 is TGCAGCGCCGGACTAGCGGGGATTCCCTACGAGCAGTACTTC. Residues: CSAGLAGIPYEQYF.

The chain carries TRBV2 and TRBJ1-4, with 9 bases matching TRBD1. The CDR3 is 16 residues long. V shed 8 bases, J shed 4 bases, and the junction held 11 bases outside the gene matches. Germline V gene sequence: CDR1 SNHLY, CDR2 FYNNEI. CDR3 loop: CASAYGTGRLNEKLFF. The CDR3 bases are TGTGCCAGCGCCTACGGGACAGGGAGACTTAATGAAAAACTGTTTTTT.

V gene TRBV19 combines with J gene TRBJ1-3; D unclear. The germline gives CDR1 LNHDA, CDR2 SQIVND (reference sequence). V was trimmed by 8 bases and J by 2 bases, leaving 13 bases between them. The CDR3 is made up of 14 amino acids. The CDR3 here is CASVGRGAGNTIYF. The CDR3, as DNA: TGTGCCAGTGTGGGCCGGGGAGCTGGAAACACCATATATTTT.

The chain links TRBV18 to TRBJ2-6; TRBD2 might be the D (6 bases). V lost 3 bases and J 3 bases, leaving 6 bases between the germline ends. Germline V gives CDR1 KGHSH, CDR2 LQKENI. This CDR3 is built from 14 residues. The CDR3 nucleotides are TGTGCCAGCTCACCTAGCGGTGGGGCCAACGTCCTGACTTTC. It yields the protein CASSPSGGANVLTF. Supplemented by reference TRBV18 and TRBJ2-6, the full variable domain reads NAGVMQNPRHLVRRRGQEARLRCSPMKGHSHVYWYRQLPEEGLKFMVYLQKENIIDESGMPKERFSAEFPKEGPSILRIQQVVRGDSAAYFCASSPSGGANVLTFGAGSRLTVL.

Concerning this clone: One end of the junction varies from germline; a read error may be responsible. J is TRBJ1-2 and V is TRBV30; a possible D gene is TRBD1 (6 bases). CDR3 length: 16 residues. Germline assignment: CDR1 GTSNPN and CDR2 SVGIG (reference sequence). CDR3 amino acids: CARSPTGGAYPYGYTF. In DNA, the CDR3 is TGTGCCCGGAGTCCCACCGGGGGGGCGTATCCCTATGGCTACACCTTC.

This chain joins TRBV29-1 and TRBJ2-7, with D uncertain. This CDR3 spans 12 amino acids. Trimming left V 4 bases short and J 3 bases short, with 10 bases between. Germline V CDR1 and CDR2: SQVTM, ANQGSEA. The CDR3 region has the DNA TGCAGCGTTGGTAACAGTTTCTACGAGCAGTACTTC. It specifies CSVGNSFYEQYF.

This clone was seen a handful of times. This chain connects TRBV4-1 to TRBJ2-7, with a possible D match to TRBD1 (5 bases). V gave up 1 base and J gave up 3 bases, with 10 bases separating them. This CDR3 has 14 residues. Germline assignment: CDR1 MGHRA and CDR2 YSYEKL. The CDR3 spells CASSQGRAVYEQYF. Written as DNA, the CDR3 is TGCGCCAGCAGCCAAGGCAGGGCCGTCTACGAGCAGTACTTC.

The chain carries TRBV5-1 and TRBJ2-7; TRBD2 agrees at 9 bases. Germline V CDR1 and CDR2: SGHRS, YFSETQ. CDR3 length: 16 amino acids. With 0 bases clipped from V and 4 bases from J, the junction kept 8 bases outside the gene matches. The CDR3: CASSLGLAGVRYEQYF. The CDR3 DNA follows: TGCGCCAGCAGCTTGGGGTTAGCGGGAGTTCGGTACGAGCAGTACTTC.

The CDR3 sequence: CASSDGRVGTDTQYF. The CDR3 nucleotides read TGCGCCAGCAGTGATGGCAGGGTTGGTACAGATACGCAGTATTTT. The chain uses TRBV10-1 and TRBJ2-3; D is perhaps TRBD1 (5 bases). V gave up 3 bases and J gave up 3 bases, with 13 bases separating them. CDR1 is WNHNN and CDR2 is SYGVQD in the germline V gene (reference sequence). The CDR3 length is 15 residues.

J is TRBJ2-7 and V is TRBV7-6; TRBD2 matches at 12 bases. This CDR3 spans 17 amino acids. The junction had 10 bases not matched to a gene; V was cut back by 5 bases and J by 2 bases. The germline gives CDR1 SGHVS, CDR2 FNYEAQ. The CDR3 loop is CASSPHRLAGVAYEQYF. Written as DNA, the CDR3 is TGTGCCAGCAGCCCACACAGACTAGCGGGAGTTGCCTACGAGCAGTACTTC.

The rearrangement uses TRBV30 and TRBJ1-3, with a weak D call TRBD1 (6 bases). CDR3 length: 13 residues. From germline, CDR1 is GTSNPN and CDR2 SVGIG (reference sequence). Deletions cut 7 bases from V and 0 bases from J, with 10 bases between. CDR3 in DNA: TGTGCCTATGACAGGAGCTCTGGAAACACCATATATTTT. As protein: CAYDRSSGNTIYF.

J is TRBJ2-1 and V is TRBV5-5; 12 bases match TRBD2. The germline CDR1 and CDR2 sequences are SGHKS and YYEKEE (reference sequence). V dropped 0 bases and J dropped 8; count of bases not matched to a gene: 9. This CDR3 is 17 amino acids long. The CDR3 DNA sequence: TGTGCCAGCAGCTTGGTGCTAGCGGGAGGGCCGGAGTATGAGCAGTTCTTC. Amino acid sequence: CASSLVLAGGPEYEQFF.

The chain recombines TRBV5-1 with TRBJ2-3; TRBD2 aligns across 7 bases. The germline gives CDR1 SGHRS, CDR2 YFSETQ. The CDR3 sequence is 15 residues long. The J segment lost 3 bases and the V segment lost 0 bases, leaving 4 bases of the junction unmatched. CDR3: CASSLEGGRTDTQYF. CDR3 DNA: TGCGCCAGCAGCTTGGAGGGCGGGAGAACAGATACGCAGTATTTT.

The CDR3 sequence is CASSLDPQYEQFF. The CDR3 nucleotides are TGTGCCAGCAGCTTGGACCCGCAGTATGAGCAGTTCTTC. V usage is TRBV5-5 and J usage is TRBJ2-1; D remains unclear. V dropped 0 bases and J dropped 8 bases, with 9 bases sitting between them. The CDR3 covers 13 residues. In germline, CDR1 is SGHKS, CDR2 YYEKEE (reference sequence).

This chain joins TRBV27 and TRBJ1-1; D possibly corresponds to TRBD1 (5 bases). This CDR3 has 16 amino acids. CDR1 and CDR2 (germline): MNHEY, SMNVEV (reference sequence). The ends were cut back, 3 bases at V and 0 bases at J, with 14 bases in the middle. The CDR3 loop is CASSFQGPSMNTEAFF. CDR3 in DNA: TGTGCCAGCAGTTTCCAGGGCCCCTCCATGAACACTGAAGCTTTCTTT.

This clone has a handful of counts. The genes are TRBV9 and TRBJ1-1; 9 positions agree with TRBD1. CDR3 length: 15 amino acids. Looked up from germline, CDR1 is SGDLS and CDR2 is YYNGEE. V was pared by 4 bases and J by 0 bases, with 4 bases of the junction left unmatched. The CDR3: CASSKGQGLNTEAFF. The CDR3 DNA is TGTGCCAGCAGCAAGGGACAGGGACTGAACACTGAAGCTTTCTTT.

V usage is TRBV10-2 and J usage is TRBJ2-6, with 7 bases aligning to TRBD1. The CDR3 has 18 residues. V lost 2 bases and J lost 1; bases outside the gene matches: 8. Per the germline V gene, CDR1 is WSHSY and CDR2 is SAAADI. Written as DNA, the CDR3 is TGCGCCAGCAGTGAGAATACAGGGGTAGGGTCTGGGGCCAACGTCCTGACTTTC. Translated: CASSENTGVGSGANVLTF.

This clone was seen a single time. The chain has TRBV11-2 and TRBJ2-5; a possible D gene is TRBD2 (5 bases). Germline values: CDR1 SGHAT, CDR2 FQNNGV. V shed 5 bases and J shed 0 bases, with 16 bases lying between them. The CDR3 loop spans 16 amino acids. CDR3 nucleotide sequence: TGTGCCAGCAGCCGACTACTCCAACGATACCAAGAGACCCAGTACTTC. Its translation: CASSRLLQRYQETQYF.

V and J are TRBV27 and TRBJ1-1, with 12 bases matching TRBD1. With 3 bases clipped from V and 6 bases from J, the junction kept 5 bases outside the gene matches. Germline V gene sequence: CDR1 MNHEY, CDR2 SMNVEV (reference sequence). The CDR3 contains 15 residues. The CDR3 protein is CASSFRDRGPSEAFF. Written as DNA, the CDR3 is TGTGCCAGCAGTTTTCGGGACAGGGGGCCCTCTGAAGCTTTCTTT.

The chain links TRBV28 to TRBJ2-2; 8 nucleotides match TRBD2. After removal of 3 bases from V and 4 bases from J, the junction contained 16 bases not matched to a gene. The CDR3 runs to 19 residues. Germline CDR1 MDHEN, CDR2 SYDVKM. In nucleotides, the CDR3 is TGTGCCAGCAGTTTTTGGCCGGACTTAACTAGCGGACCCACCGGGGAGCTGTTTTTT. Residues: CASSFWPDLTSGPTGELFF.

J is TRBJ2-1 and V is TRBV19; 8 bases align to TRBD2. From germline, CDR1 is LNHDA and CDR2 SQIVND (reference sequence). CDR3 size: 14 residues. V lost 0 bases to trimming and J lost 9 bases; unmatched junction nucleotides: 4. As DNA, the CDR3 is TGTGCCAGTAGTATAGAGCGGGAGGCCCCTGAGCAGTTCTTC. Amino acid sequence: CASSIEREAPEQFF. Based on the CDR3 plus reference TRBV19 and TRBJ2-1, the full variable domain is DGGITQSPKYLFRKEGQNVTLSCEQNLNHDAMYWYRQDPGQGLRLIYYSQIVNDFQKGDIAEGYSVSREKKESFPLTVTSAQKNPTAFYLCASSIEREAPEQFFGPGTRLTVL.

The chain is built from TRBV4-1 and TRBJ2-1; a possible D gene is TRBD2 (5 bases). Trimming left V 4 bases short and J 5 bases short, with 15 bases between. The CDR3 extends over 15 amino acids. The germline CDR1 and CDR2 sequences are MGHRA and YSYEKL. This chain's CDR3 is CASSPPGLADNEQFF. The CDR3 nucleotides are TGCGCCAGCAGCCCTCCCGGACTGGCAGACAATGAGCAGTTCTTC.